Listed below are T cell receptor beta chains from one sample, sequenced in a study of human thymus T cells. This table comes from immunoSEQ multiplex PCR, and its TCRdb copy is limited to in-frame clones, with some not included. The data hold about 78,000 clones, with around 96% observed a single time. The sequenced sample was thymus tissue. The receptors come from a boy under two years old with a congenital heart defect but otherwise immunologically healthy. Each CDR3 is given with its conserved first and last residue. Fields, in order: CDR3 length, V gene, J gene, CDR3 protein.

length: 15
V: TRBV28
J: TRBJ2-2
CDR3: CASSFRTVGTGELFF

length: 13
V: TRBV5-1
J: TRBJ1-2
CDR3: CASRRDGFYGYTF

length: 15
V: TRBV5-4
J: TRBJ1-2
CDR3: CASSLVTATPGGYTF

length: 14
V: TRBV27
J: TRBJ2-7
CDR3: CASSQGTRRHEQYF

length: 17
V: TRBV11-3
J: TRBJ1-1
CDR3: CASSPGTGVKGNTEAFF

length: 11
V: TRBV10-2
J: TRBJ2-3
CDR3: CASQNRDTQYF

length: 21
V: TRBV30
J: TRBJ2-1
CDR3: CAWSLKTANSKKNGSCNEQFF

length: 13
V: TRBV5-1
J: TRBJ2-4
CDR3: CASSLAGENIQYF

length: 16
V: TRBV4-1
J: TRBJ2-1
CDR3: CASARTSGAGYNEQFF

length: 17
V: TRBV5-5
J: TRBJ1-2
CDR3: CASSLVRQGRMGYGYTF

length: 14
V: TRBV10-2
J: TRBJ1-5
CDR3: CASSRAGTNQPQHF